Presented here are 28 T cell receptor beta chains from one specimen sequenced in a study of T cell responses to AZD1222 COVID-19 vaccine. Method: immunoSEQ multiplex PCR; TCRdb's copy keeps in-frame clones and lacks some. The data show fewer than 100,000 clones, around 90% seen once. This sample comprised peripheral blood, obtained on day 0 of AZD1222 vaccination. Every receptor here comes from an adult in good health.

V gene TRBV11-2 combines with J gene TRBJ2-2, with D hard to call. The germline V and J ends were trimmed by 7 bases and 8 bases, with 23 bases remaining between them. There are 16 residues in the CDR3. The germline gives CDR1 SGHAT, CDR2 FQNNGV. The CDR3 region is CASISVGRRKAGELFF. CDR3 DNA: TGTGCCAGCATAAGCGTGGGCCGAAGGAAAGCGGGGGAGCTGTTTTTT.

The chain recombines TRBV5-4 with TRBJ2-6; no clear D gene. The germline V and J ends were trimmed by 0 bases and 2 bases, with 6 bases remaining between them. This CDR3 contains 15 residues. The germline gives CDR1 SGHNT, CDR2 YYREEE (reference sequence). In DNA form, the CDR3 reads TGTGCCAGCAGCTTGGCTGGGGCTGGGGCCAACGTCCTGACTTTC. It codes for CASSLAGAGANVLTF.

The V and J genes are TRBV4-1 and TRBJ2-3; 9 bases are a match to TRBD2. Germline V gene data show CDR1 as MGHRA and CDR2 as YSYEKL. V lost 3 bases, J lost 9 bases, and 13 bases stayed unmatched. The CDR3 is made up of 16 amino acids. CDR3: CASSQGSGGTKFTQYF. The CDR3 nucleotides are TGCGCCAGCAGCCAGGGTAGCGGGGGAACTAAATTCACGCAGTATTTT.

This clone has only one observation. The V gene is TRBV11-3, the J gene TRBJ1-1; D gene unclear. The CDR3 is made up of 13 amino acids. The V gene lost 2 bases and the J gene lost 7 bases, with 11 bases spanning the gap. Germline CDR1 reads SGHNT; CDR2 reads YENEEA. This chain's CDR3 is CASSLSVRGEAFF. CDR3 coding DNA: TGTGCCAGCAGCTTATCAGTCCGGGGTGAAGCTTTCTTT. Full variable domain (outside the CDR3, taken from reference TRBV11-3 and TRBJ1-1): EAGVVQSPRYKIIEKKQPVAFWCNPISGHNTLYWYLQNLGQGPELLIRYENEEAVDDSQLPKDRFSAERLKGVDSTLKIQPAELGDSAVYLCASSLSVRGEAFFGQGTRLTVV.

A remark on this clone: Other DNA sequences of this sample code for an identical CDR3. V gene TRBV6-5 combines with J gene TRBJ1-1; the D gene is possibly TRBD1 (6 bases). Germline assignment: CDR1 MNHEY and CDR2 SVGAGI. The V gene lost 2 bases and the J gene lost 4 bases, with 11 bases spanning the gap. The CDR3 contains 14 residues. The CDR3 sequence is CASSYGGAGTEAFF. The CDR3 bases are TGTGCCAGCAGTTACGGGGGCGCGGGCACTGAAGCTTTCTTT.

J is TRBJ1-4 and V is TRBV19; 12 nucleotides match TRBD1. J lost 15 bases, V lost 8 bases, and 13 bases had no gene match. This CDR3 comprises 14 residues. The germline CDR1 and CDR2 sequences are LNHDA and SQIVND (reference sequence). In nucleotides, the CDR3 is TGTGCCAGTTCCCGGGACAGGGGGCCGCCTAGGGTGTTTTTT. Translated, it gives CASSRDRGPPRVFF.

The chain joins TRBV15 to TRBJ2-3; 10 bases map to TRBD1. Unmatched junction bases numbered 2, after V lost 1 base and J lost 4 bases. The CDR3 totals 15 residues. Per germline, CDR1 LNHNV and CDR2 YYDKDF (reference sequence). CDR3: CATSRAGTGADTQYF. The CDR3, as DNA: TGTGCCACCAGCAGAGCCGGGACAGGGGCAGATACGCAGTATTTT.

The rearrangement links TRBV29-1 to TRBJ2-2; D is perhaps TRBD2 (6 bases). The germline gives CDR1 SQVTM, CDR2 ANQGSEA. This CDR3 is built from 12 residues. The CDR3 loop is CNDSWGAGELFF. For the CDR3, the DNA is TGCAACGACTCTTGGGGGGCCGGGGAGCTGTTTTTT.

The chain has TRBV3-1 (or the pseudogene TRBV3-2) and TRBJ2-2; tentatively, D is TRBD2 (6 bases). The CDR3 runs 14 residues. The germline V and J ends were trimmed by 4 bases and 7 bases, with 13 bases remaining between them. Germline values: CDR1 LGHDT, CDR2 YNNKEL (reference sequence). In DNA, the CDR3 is TGTGCCAGCAGCCCGGGGACTTCCCGCGGGGAGCTGTTTTTT. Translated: CASSPGTSRGELFF.

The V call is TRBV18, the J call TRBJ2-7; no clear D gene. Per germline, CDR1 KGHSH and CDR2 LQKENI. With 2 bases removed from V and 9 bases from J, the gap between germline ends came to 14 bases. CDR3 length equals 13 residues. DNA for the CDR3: TGTGCCAGCTCACCAGAGATCCCAAAGGGGCAGTACTTC. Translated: CASSPEIPKGQYF.

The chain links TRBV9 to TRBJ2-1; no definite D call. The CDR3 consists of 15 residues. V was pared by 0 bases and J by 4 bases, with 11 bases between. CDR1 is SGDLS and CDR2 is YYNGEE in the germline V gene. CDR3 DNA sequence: TGTGCCAGCAGCGTAGCCAACTTAATGTACAATGAGCAGTTCTTC. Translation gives CASSVANLMYNEQFF. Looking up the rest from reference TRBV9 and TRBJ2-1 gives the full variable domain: DSGVTQTPKHLITATGQRVTLRCSPRSGDLSVYWYQQSLDQGLQFLIQYYNGEERAKGNILERFSAQQFPDLHSELNLSSLELGDSALYFCASSVANLMYNEQFFGPGTRLTVL.

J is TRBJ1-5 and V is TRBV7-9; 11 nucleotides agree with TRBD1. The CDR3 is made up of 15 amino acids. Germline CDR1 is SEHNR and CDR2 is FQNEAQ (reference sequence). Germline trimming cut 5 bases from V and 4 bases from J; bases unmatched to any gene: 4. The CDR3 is CASSRTGGANQPQHF. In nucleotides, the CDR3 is TGTGCCAGCAGCCGGACAGGGGGCGCGAATCAGCCCCAGCATTTT.

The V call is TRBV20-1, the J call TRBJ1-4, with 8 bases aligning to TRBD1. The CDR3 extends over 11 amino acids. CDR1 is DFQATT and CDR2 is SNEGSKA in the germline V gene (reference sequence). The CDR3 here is CSGQGGEKLFF. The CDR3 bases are TGCAGCGGACAGGGAGGGGAAAAACTGTTTTTT.

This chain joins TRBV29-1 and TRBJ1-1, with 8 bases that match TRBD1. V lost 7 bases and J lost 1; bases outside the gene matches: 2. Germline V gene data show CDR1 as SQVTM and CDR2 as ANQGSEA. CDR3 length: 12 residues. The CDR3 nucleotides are TGCAGCGCGGACAGGGAGAACACTGAAGCTTTCTTT. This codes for CSADRENTEAFF. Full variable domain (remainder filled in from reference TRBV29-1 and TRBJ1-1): SAVISQKPSRDICQRGTSLTIQCQVDSQVTMMFWYRQQPGQSLTLIATANQGSEATYESGFVIDKFPISRPNLTFSTLTVSNMSPEDSSIYLCSADRENTEAFFGQGTRLTVV.

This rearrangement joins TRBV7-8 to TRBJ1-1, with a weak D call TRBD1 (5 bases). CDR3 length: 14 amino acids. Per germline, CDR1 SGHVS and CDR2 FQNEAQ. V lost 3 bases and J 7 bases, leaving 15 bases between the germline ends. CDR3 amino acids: CASSFWQATGEAFF. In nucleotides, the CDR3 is TGTGCCAGCAGCTTTTGGCAGGCTACAGGTGAAGCTTTCTTT. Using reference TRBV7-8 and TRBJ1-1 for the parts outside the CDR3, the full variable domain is GAGVSQSPRYKVAKRGQDVALRCDPISGHVSLFWYQQALGQGPEFLTYFQNEAQLDKSGLPSDRFFAERPEGSVSTLKIQRTQQEDSAVYLCASSFWQATGEAFFGQGTRLTVV.

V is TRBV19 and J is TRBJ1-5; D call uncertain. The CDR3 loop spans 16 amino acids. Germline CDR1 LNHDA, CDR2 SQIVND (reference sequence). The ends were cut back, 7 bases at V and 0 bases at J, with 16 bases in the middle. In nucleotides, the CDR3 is TGTGCCAGTAAAGAATACGCGGGAGATAGCAATCAGCCCCAGCATTTT. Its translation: CASKEYAGDSNQPQHF.

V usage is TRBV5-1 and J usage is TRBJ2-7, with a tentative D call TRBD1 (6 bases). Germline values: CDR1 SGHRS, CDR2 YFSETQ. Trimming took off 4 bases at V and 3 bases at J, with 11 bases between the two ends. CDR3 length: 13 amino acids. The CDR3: CASSRDIRYEQYF. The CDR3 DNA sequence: TGCGCCAGCAGCCGGGACATCCGCTACGAGCAGTACTTC.

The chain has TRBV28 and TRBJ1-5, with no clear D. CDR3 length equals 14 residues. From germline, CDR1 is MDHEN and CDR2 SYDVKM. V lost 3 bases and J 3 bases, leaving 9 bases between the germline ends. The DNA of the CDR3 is TGTGCCAGCAGTTTGCAGCTAGTCAATCAGCCCCAGCATTTT. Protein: CASSLQLVNQPQHF.

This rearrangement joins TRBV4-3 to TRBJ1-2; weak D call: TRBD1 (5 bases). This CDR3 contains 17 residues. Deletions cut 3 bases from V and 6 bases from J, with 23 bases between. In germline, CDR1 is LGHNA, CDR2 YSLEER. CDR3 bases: TGCGCCAGCAGCCAGGGGGTGGGAGCCACAAAACCTAATGGCTACACCTTC. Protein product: CASSQGVGATKPNGYTF.

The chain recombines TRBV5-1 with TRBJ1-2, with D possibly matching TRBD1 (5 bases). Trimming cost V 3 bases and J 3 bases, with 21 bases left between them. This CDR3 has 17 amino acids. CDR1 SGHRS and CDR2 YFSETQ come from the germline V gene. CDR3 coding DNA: TGCGCCAGCAGCTCGGATGGACAATCCTCAAGATACTATGGCTACACCTTC. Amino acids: CASSSDGQSSRYYGYTF.

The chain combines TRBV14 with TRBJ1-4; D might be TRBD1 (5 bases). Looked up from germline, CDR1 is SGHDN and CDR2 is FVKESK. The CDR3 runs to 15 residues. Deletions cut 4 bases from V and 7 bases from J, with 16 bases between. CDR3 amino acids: CASSPRSPGGEKLFF. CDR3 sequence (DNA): TGTGCCAGCAGCCCCCGCTCCCCGGGGGGTGAAAAACTGTTTTTT.

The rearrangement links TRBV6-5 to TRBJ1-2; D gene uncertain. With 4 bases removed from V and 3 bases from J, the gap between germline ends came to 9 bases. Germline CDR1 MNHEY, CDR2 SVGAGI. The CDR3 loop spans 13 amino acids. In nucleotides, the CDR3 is TGTGCCAGCAGTTCGGGCGTTTACTATGGCTACACCTTC. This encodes CASSSGVYYGYTF.

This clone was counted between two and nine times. CDR3: CASSQDGGYQPQHF. The CDR3 DNA is TGCGCCAGCAGCCAAGATGGGGGCTATCAGCCCCAGCATTTT. The rearrangement joins TRBV4-1 to TRBJ1-5; D might be TRBD1 (6 bases). Trimming took 0 bases from V and 5 from J, leaving 8 bases between them. The CDR3 has 14 residues. The germline gives CDR1 MGHRA, CDR2 YSYEKL.

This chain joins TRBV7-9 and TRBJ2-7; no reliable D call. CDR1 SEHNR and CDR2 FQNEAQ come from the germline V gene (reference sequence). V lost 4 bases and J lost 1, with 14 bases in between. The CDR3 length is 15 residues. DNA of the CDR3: TGTGCCAGCAGCTCGCGAGAAGCCATTTCCTACGAGCAGTACTTC. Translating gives CASSSREAISYEQYF.

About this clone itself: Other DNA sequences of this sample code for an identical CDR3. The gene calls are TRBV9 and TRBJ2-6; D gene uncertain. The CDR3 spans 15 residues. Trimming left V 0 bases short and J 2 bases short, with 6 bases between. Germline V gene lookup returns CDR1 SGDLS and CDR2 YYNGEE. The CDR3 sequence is CASSVGGAGANVLTF. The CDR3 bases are TGTGCCAGCAGCGTAGGTGGGGCTGGGGCCAACGTCCTGACTTTC.

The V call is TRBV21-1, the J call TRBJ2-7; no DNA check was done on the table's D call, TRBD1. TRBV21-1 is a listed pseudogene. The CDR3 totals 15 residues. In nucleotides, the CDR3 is TGTGCCAGCAGCAAAACTAAAGGGGATACCTACGAGCAGTACTTC. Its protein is CASSKTKGDTYEQYF.

CDR3 sequence reads: CASSLGGWEDTQYF. The CDR3 bases are TGCGCCAGCAGCTTGGGGGGATGGGAAGATACGCAGTATTTT. The V gene is TRBV5-1, the J gene TRBJ2-3; D ambiguous. There are 14 residues in the CDR3. V lost 0 bases and J 5 bases, leaving 10 bases between the germline ends. CDR1 and CDR2 from the germline V gene are SGHRS and YFSETQ.

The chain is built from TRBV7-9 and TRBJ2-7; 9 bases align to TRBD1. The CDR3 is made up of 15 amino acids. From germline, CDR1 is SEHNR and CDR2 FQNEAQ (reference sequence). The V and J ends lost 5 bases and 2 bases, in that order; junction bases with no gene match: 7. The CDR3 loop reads CASSPGQGQPYEQYF. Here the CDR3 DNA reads TGTGCCAGCAGCCCTGGACAGGGGCAACCCTACGAGCAGTACTTC.